This paragraph reports one TCR beta chain. This sample was included in a study of blood T cell repertoires in COVID-19. Background on the study: Specimens from acute and convalescent COVID-19 originated in the United States, Italy and Spain. T cells, B-cell-depleted T cells, or PBMCs supplied cDNA or gDNA.

Authors' analysis steps: Reference gene primer amplification yielded estimated nucleated cell counts. TCRdb's table, derived via immunoSEQ multiplex PCR, lists solely in-frame clones and lacks some. V, J and clone size are those of that table, while D and trimming were read from the DNA. The sample lists around 72,000 clones; 80% to 85% were seen once. The CDR3 is 14 residues long. Germline V gene data show CDR1 as LGHDT and CDR2 as YNNKEL (reference sequence). The V and J ends lost 2 bases and 5 bases, in that order; junction bases with no gene match: 1. The chain is built from TRBV3-1 (or the pseudogene TRBV3-2) and TRBJ2-2; 8 positions agree with TRBD2. Sample: peripheral blood. The sequence was obtained from a woman in her fifties or sixties with acute or convalescent COVID-19. The CDR3 DNA reads as TGTGCCAGCAGCCAACCGGGGGGGACCGGGGAGCTGTTTTTT. It translates to CASSQPGGTGELFF.